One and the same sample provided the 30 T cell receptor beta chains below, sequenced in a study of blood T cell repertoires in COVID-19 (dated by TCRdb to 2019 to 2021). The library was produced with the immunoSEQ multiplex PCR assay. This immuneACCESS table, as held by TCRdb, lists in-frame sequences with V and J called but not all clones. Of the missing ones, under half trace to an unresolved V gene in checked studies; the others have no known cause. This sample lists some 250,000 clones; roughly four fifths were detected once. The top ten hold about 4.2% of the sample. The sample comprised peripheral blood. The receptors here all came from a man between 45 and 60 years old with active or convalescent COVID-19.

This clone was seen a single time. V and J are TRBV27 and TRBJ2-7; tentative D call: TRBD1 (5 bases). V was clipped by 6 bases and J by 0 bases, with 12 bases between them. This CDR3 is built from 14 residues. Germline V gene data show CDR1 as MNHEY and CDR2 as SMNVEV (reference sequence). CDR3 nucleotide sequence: TGTGCCAGCAGCCCCTGGGGCCTCTCCTACGAGCAGTACTTC. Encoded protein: CASSPWGLSYEQYF.

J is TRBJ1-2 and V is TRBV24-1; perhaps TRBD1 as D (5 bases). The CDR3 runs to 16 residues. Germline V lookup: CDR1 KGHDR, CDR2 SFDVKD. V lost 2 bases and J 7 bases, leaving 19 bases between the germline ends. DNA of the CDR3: TGTGCCACCAGTGATTCCCCGGGGGTCGGCATCTCTGGCTACACCTTC. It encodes CATSDSPGVGISGYTF.

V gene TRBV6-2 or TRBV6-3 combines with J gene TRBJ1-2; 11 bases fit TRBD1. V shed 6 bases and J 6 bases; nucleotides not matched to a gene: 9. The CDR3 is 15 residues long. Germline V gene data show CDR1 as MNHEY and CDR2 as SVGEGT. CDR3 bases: TGTGCCAGCAGCTCCGGACAGGGGGCGCTGGATGGCTACACCTTC. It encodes CASSSGQGALDGYTF.

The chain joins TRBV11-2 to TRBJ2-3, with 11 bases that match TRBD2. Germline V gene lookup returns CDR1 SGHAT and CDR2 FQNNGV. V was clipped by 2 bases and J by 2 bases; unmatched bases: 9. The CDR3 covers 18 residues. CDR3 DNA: TGTGCCAGCAGCTTAACCCCCCTAGCGGGGGGCCTCACAGATACGCAGTATTTT. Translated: CASSLTPLAGGLTDTQYF.

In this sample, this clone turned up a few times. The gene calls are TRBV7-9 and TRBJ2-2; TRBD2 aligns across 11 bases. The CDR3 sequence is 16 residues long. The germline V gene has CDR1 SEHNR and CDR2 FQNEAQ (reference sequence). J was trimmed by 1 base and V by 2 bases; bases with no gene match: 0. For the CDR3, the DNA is TGTGCCAGCAGCTTACTAGCGGGGGGGAACACCGGGGAGCTGTTTTTT. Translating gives CASSLLAGGNTGELFF.

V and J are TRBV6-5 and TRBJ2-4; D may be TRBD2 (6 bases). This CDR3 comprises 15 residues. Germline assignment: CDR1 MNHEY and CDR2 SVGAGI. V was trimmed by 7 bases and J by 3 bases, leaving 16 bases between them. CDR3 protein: CASTVVGGGKNIQYF. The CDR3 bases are TGTGCCAGCACCGTCGTGGGAGGCGGCAAAAACATTCAGTACTTC.

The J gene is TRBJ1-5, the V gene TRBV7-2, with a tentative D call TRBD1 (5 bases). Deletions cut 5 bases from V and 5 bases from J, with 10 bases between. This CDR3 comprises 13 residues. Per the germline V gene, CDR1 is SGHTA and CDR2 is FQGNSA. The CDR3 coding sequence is TGTGCCAGCAGCCGAGGGACTCATCAGCCCCAGCATTTT. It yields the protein CASSRGTHQPQHF.

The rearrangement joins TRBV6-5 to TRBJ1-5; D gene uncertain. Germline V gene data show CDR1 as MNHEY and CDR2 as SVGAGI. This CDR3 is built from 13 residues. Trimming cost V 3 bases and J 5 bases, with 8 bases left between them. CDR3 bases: TGTGCCAGCAGTTATAACGGGGATCAGCCCCAGCATTTT. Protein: CASSYNGDQPQHF.

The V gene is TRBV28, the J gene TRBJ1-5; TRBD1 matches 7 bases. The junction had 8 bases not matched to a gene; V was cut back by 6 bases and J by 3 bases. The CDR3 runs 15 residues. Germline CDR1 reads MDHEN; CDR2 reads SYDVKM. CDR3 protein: CASSLRQGFNQPQHF. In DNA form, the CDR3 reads TGTGCCAGCAGCCTAAGACAGGGTTTCAATCAGCCCCAGCATTTT.

CDR3 residues: CASSRVDTGEVFF. CDR3 nucleotides: TGTGCCAGCAGTCGCGTGGATACAGGGGAAGTGTTTTTT. The chain links TRBV28 to TRBJ2-2; 7 nucleotides agree with TRBD1. The J segment lost 15 bases and the V segment lost 5 bases, leaving 12 bases of the junction unmatched. The germline CDR1 and CDR2 sequences are MDHEN and SYDVKM. The CDR3 length is 13 residues.

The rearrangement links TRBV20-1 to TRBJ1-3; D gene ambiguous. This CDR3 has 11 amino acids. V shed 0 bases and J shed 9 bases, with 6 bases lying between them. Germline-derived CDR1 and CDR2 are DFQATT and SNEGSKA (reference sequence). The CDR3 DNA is TGCAGTGCTAGAGATTCTAGCACCATATATTTT. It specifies CSARDSSTIYF.

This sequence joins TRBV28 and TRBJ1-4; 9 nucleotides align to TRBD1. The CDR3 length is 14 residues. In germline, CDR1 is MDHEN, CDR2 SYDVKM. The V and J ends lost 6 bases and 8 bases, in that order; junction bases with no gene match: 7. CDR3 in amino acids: CASSGTGYGEKLFF. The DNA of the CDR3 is TGTGCCAGCAGCGGGACAGGGTACGGGGAAAAACTGTTTTTT.

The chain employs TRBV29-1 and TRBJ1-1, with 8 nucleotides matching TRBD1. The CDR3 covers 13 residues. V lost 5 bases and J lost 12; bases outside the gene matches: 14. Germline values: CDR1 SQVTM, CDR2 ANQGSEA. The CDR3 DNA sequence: TGCAGCGTTTATTTCTCAGGGGGCGGACAATCTTTCTTT. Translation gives CSVYFSGGGQSFF.

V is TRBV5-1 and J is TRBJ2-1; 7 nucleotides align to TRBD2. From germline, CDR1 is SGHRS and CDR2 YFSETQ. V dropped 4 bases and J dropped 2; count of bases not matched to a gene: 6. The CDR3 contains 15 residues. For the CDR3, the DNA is TGCGCCAGCAGCAGAAGCGGGGATACCTACAATGAGCAGTTCTTC. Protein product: CASSRSGDTYNEQFF.

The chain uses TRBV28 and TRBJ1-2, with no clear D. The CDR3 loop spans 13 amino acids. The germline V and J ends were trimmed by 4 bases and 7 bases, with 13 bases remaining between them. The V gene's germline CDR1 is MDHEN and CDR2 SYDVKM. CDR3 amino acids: CASSSGRASGYTF. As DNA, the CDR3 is TGTGCCAGCAGTTCCGGGAGAGCTAGTGGCTACACCTTC.

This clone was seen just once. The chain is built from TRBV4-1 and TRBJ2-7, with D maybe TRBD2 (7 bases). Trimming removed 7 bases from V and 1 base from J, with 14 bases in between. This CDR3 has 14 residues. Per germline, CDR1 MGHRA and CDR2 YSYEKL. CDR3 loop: CASNPGGLSYEQYF. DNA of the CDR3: TGCGCCAGCAACCCCGGGGGGCTTTCCTACGAGCAGTACTTC.

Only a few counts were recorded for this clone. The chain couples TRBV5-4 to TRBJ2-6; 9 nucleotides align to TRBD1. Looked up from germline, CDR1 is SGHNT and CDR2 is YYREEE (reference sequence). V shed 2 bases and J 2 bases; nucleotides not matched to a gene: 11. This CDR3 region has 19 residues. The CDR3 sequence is CASSFDRDRAVAGANVLTF. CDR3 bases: TGTGCCAGCAGCTTCGACCGGGACAGGGCTGTGGCTGGGGCCAACGTCCTGACTTTC.

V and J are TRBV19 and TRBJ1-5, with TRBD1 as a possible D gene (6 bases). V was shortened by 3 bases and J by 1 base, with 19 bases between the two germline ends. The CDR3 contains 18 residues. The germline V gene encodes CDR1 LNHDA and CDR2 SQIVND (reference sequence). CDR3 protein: CASSMYRLGRGSNQPQHF. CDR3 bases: TGTGCCAGTAGTATGTATCGTTTAGGCAGGGGAAGCAATCAGCCCCAGCATTTT.

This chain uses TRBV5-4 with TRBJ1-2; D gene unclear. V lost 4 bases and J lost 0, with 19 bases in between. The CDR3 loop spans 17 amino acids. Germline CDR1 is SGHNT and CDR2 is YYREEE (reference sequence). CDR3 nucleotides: TGTGCCAGCAGCCCCACCTTGGACCCGCGGGCTAACTATGGCTACACCTTC. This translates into CASSPTLDPRANYGYTF.

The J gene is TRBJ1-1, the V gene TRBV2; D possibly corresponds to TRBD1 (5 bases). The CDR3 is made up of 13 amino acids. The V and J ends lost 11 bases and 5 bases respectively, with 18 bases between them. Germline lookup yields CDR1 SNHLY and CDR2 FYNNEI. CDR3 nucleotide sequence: TGTGCCGGCGCCGGAGGGGAAGCTACTGAAGCTTTCTTT. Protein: CAGAGGEATEAFF.

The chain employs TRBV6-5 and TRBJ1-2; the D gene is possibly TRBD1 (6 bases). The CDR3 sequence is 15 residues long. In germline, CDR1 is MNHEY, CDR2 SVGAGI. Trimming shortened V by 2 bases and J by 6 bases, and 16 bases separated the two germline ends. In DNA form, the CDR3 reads TGTGCCAGCAGTTACAGTGGCAGGGGTGTTGATGGCTACACCTTC. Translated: CASSYSGRGVDGYTF.

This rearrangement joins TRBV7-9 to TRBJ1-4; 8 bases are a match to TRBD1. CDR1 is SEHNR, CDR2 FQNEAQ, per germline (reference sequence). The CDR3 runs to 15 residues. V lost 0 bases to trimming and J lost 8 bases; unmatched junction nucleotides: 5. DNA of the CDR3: TGTGCCAGCAGCTTAGCAGTGACAGGGGTAGAAAAACTGTTTTTT. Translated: CASSLAVTGVEKLFF.

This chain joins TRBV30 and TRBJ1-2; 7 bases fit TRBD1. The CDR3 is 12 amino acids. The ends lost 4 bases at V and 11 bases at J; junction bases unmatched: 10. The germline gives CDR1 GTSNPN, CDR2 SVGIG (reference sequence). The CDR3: CAWIRDSDLYTF. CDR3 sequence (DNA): TGTGCCTGGATCCGGGACAGTGATTTATACACCTTC. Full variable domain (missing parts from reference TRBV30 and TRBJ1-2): SQTIHQWPATLVQPVGSPLSLECTVEGTSNPNLYWYRQAAGRGLQLLFYSVGIGQISSEVPQNLSASRPQDRQFILSSKKLLLSDSGFYLCAWIRDSDLYTFGSGTRLTVV.

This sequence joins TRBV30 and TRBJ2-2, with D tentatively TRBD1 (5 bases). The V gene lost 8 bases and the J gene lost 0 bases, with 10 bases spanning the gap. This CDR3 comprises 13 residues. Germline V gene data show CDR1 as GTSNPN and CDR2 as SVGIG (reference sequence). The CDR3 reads CARDRPNTGELFF. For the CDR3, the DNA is TGTGCCCGTGACAGACCGAACACCGGGGAGCTGTTTTTT.

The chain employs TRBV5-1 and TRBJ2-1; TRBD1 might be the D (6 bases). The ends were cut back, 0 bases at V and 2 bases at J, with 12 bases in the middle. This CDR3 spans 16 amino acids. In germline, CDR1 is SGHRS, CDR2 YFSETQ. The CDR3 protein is CASSLGLRGTYNEQFF. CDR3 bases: TGCGCCAGCAGCTTGGGCCTCAGGGGAACCTACAATGAGCAGTTCTTC.

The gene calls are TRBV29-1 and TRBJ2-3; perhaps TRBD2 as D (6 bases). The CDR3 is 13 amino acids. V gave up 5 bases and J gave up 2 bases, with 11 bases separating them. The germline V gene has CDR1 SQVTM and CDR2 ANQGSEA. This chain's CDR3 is CSVRRVVTDTQYF. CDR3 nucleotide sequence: TGCAGCGTTCGGAGGGTAGTCACAGATACGCAGTATTTT.

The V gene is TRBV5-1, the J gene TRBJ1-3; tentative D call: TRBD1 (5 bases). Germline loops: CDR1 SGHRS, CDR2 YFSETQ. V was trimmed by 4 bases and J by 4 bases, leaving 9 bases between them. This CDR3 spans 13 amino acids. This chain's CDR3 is CASSGGAGNTIYF. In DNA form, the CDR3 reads TGCGCCAGCAGCGGAGGGGCAGGAAACACCATATATTTT.

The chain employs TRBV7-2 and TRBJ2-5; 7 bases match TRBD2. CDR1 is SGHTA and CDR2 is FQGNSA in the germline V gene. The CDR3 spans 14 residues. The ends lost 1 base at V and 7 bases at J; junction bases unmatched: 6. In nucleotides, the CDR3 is TGTGCCAGCAGCTTAGGACGGGGGGAAGTGACCCAGTACTTC. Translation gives CASSLGRGEVTQYF.

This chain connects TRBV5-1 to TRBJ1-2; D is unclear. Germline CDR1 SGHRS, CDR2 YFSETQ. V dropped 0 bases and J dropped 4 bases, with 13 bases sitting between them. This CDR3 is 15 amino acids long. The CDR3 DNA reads TGCGCCAGCAGCTTGGCCAGCACACTATCCTATGGCTACACCTTC. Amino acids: CASSLASTLSYGYTF.

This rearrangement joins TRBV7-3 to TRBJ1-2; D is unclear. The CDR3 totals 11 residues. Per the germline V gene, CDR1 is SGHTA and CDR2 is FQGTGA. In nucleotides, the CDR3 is TGTGTGGCTTGGAGGCCTTATGGCTACACCTTC. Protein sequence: CVAWRPYGYTF.